The clone carrying this T cell receptor beta chain appeared once. The germline CDR1 and CDR2 sequences are SNHLY and FYNNEI. There are 11 residues in the CDR3. V lost 8 bases to trimming and J lost 7 bases, with 11 bases between them. This sample is part of a study of blood T cell repertoires in COVID-19. Across the study: Acute and convalescent COVID-19 specimens originated in the United States, Italy and Spain. T cells, B-cell-depleted T cells, or PBMCs supplied cDNA or gDNA.

As processed by the authors: How many nucleated cells were present was estimated from reference gene primer amplification. Sequencing was performed with immunoSEQ multiplex PCR; in TCRdb, only in-frame clones are kept and a portion is missing. V and J calls and clone size follow that table, whereas D and trimming were derived from the DNA. The table lists about 61,000 clones, almost 90% of them singletons. Input material: peripheral blood. This chain joins TRBV2 and TRBJ1-2; D possibly corresponds to TRBD1 (5 bases). This receptor was identified in a woman aged 50 to 60 with active or convalescent COVID-19. This CDR3 reads CASVGVFGYTF. CDR3 bases: TGTGCCAGCGTAGGGGTTTTTGGCTACACCTTC.